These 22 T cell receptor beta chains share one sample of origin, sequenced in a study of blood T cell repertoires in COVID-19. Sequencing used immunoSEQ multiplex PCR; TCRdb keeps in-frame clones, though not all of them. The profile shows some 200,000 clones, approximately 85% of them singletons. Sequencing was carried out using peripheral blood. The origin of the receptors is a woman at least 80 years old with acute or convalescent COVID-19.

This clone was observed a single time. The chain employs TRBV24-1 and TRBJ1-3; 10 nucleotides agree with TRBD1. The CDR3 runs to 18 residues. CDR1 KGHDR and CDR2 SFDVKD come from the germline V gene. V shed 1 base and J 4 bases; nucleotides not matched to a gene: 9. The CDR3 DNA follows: TGTGCCACCAGTGATTTAGCCCGACAGGGGGCAAGAGGAAACACCATATATTTT. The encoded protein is CATSDLARQGARGNTIYF.

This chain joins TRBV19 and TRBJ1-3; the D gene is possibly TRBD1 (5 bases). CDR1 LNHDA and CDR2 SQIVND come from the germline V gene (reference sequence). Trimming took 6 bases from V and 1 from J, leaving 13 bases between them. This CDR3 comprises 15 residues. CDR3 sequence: CASSPRQLSGNTIYF. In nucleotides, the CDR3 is TGTGCCAGTAGCCCTCGACAGCTTTCTGGAAACACCATATATTTT.

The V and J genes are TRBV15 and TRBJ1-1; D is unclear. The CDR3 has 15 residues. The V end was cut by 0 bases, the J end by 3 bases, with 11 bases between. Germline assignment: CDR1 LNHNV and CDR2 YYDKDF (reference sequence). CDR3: CATSRDLGVYTEAFF. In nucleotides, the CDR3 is TGTGCCACCAGCAGAGATCTGGGCGTGTACACTGAAGCTTTCTTT.

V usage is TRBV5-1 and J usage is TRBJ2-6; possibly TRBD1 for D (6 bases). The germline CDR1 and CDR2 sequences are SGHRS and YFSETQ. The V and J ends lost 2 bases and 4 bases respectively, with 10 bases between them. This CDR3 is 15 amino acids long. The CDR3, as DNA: TGCGCCAGCAGCTTACAGGGTTTCGGGGCCAACGTCCTGACTTTC. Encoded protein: CASSLQGFGANVLTF.

CDR3 sequence: CASSQTTGVQPQHF. DNA for the CDR3: TGTGCCAGCAGCCAAACTACAGGGGTACAGCCCCAGCATTTT. V gene TRBV3-1 (or the pseudogene TRBV3-2) combines with J gene TRBJ1-5; TRBD1 matches 7 bases. CDR1 LGHDT and CDR2 YNNKEL come from the germline V gene (reference sequence). The CDR3 length is 14 residues. The V gene end was trimmed by 2 bases and the J gene end by 7 bases; junction bases not matched to a gene: 5.

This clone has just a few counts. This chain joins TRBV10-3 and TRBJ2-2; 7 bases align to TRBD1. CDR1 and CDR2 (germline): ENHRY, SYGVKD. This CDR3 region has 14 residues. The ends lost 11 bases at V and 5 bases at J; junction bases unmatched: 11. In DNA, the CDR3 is TGTGCCTCCAGACAGGACAGGACAACCGGGGAGCTGTTTTTT. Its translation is CASRQDRTTGELFF.

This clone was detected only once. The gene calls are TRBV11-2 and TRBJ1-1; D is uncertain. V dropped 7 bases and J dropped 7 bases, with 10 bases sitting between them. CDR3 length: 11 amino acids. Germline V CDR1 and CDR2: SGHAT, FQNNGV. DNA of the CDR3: TGTGCCAGCATCTTCAGGTATGAAGCTTTCTTT. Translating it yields CASIFRYEAFF.

For the CDR3, the DNA is TGTGCCAGCAGCTTAGGGGCCCGGACTAGCGGGGGCTCCTACAATGAGCAGTTCTTC. Translated: CASSLGARTSGGSYNEQFF. The chain is built from TRBV7-8 and TRBJ2-1; TRBD2 aligns across 13 bases. V gave up 1 base and J gave up 0 bases; unmatched junction bases: 6. Looked up from germline, CDR1 is SGHVS and CDR2 is FQNEAQ. The CDR3 loop spans 19 amino acids.

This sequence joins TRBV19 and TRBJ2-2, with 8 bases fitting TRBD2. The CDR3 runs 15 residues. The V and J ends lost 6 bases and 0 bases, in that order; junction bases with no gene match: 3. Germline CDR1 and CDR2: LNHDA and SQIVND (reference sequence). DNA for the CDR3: TGTGCCAGTAGCAAGCGGGAGACGAACACCGGGGAGCTGTTTTTT. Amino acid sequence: CASSKRETNTGELFF.

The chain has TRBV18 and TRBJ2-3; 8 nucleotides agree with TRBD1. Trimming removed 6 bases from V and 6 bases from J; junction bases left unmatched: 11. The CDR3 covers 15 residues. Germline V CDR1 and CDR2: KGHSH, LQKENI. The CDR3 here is CASSRGPGGADTQYF. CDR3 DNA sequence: TGTGCCAGCTCCCGGGGGCCAGGGGGCGCCGATACGCAGTATTTT. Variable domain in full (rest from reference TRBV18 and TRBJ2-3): NAGVMQNPRHLVRRRGQEARLRCSPMKGHSHVYWYRQLPEEGLKFMVYLQKENIIDESGMPKERFSAEFPKEGPSILRIQQVVRGDSAAYFCASSRGPGGADTQYFGPGTRLTVL.

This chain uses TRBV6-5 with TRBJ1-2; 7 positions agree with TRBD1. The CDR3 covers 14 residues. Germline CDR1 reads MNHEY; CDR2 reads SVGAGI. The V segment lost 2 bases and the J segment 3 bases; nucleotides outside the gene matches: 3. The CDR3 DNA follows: TGTGCCAGCAGTTACAGGGGGCGAGACTATGGCTACACCTTC. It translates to CASSYRGRDYGYTF.

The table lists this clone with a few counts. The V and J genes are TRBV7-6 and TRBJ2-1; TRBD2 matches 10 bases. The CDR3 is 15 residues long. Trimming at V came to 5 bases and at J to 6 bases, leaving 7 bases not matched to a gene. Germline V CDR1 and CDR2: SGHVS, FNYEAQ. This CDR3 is CASSDLAGVGNEQFF. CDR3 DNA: TGTGCCAGCAGCGATCTAGCGGGAGTAGGCAATGAGCAGTTCTTC.

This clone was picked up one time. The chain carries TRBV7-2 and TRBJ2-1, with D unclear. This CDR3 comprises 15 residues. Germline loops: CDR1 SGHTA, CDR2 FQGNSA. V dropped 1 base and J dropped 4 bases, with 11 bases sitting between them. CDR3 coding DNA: TGTGCCAGCAGCTTAGAGGAACGGAGTTACAATGAGCAGTTCTTC. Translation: CASSLEERSYNEQFF.

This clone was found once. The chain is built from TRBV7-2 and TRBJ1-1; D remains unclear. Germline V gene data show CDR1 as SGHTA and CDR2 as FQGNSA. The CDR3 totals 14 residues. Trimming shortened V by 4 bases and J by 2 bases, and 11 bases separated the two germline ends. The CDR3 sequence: CASSSQMANTEAFF. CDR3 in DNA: TGTGCCAGCAGCTCCCAAATGGCTAACACTGAAGCTTTCTTT.

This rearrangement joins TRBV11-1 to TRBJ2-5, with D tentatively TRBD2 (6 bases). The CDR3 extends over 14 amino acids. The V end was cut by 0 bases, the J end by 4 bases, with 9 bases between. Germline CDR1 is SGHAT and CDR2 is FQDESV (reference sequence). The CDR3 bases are TGTGCCAGCAGCTTAGCAACAGCGGGAGAGACCCAGTACTTC. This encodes CASSLATAGETQYF. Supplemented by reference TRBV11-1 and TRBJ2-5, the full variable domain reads EAEVAQSPRYKITEKSQAVAFWCDPISGHATLYWYRQILGQGPELLVQFQDESVVDDSQLPKDRFSAERLKGVDSTLKIQPAELGDSAMYLCASSLATAGETQYFGPGTRLLVL.

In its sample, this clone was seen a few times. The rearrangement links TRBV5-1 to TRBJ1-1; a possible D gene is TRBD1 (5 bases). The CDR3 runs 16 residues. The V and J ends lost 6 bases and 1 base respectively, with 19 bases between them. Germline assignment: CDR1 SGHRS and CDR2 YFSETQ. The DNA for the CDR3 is TGCGCCAGCACTCAAGGGGCCGGCAGCTGGAACACTGAAGCTTTCTTT. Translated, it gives CASTQGAGSWNTEAFF.

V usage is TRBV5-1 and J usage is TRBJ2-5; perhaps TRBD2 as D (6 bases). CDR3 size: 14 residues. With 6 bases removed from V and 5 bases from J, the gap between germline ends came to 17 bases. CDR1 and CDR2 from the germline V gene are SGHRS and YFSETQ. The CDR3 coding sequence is TGCGCCAGCACTGTGGAGGGTGGGAAGGAGACCCAGTACTTC. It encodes CASTVEGGKETQYF.

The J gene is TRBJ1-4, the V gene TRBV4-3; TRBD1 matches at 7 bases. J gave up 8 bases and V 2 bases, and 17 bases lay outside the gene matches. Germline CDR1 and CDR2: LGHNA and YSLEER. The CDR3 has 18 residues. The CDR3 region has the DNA TGCGCCAGCAGCCAAAACCCCCCCCGGACAGGTCCGGGAGAAAAACTGTTTTTT. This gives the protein CASSQNPPRTGPGEKLFF.

In nucleotides, the CDR3 is TGCGCCAGCAGCGCGGACGGGGGGTCCAGCCAAGGTTCGTTCTTC. Protein: CASSADGGSSQGSFF. V is TRBV5-1 and J is TRBJ2-1, with 7 bases that match TRBD2. CDR1 is SGHRS, CDR2 YFSETQ, per germline. The V gene end was trimmed by 4 bases and the J gene end by 15 bases; junction bases not matched to a gene: 19. The CDR3 has 15 residues.

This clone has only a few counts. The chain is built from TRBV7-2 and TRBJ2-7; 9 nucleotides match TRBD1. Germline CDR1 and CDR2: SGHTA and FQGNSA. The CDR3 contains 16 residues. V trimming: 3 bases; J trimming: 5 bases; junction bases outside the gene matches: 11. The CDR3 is CASSFSPGQGPNEQYF. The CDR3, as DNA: TGTGCCAGCAGCTTTTCGCCGGGACAGGGACCGAACGAGCAGTACTTC.

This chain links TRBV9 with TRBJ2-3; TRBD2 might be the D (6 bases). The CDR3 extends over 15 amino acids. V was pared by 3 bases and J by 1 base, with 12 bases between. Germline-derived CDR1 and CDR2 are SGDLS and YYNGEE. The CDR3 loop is CASSAGGYRTDTQYF. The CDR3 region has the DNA TGTGCCAGCAGCGCCGGGGGTTACCGCACAGATACGCAGTATTTT.

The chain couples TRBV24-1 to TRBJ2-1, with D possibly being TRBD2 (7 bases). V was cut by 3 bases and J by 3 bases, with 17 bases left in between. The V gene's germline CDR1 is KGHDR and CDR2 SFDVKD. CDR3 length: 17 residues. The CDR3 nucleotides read TGTGCCACCAGTGATCCCCCGGGCGGGGGCCACTACAATGAGCAGTTCTTC. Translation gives CATSDPPGGGHYNEQFF.